This TCR beta chain was identified during a study of PD-L1 blockade in urothelial cancer (dated by TCRdb to about 2017). About the study as a whole: Every patient began therapy at some point between 2013 and 2015 and was given atezolizumab 1,200 mg intravenously every 3 weeks. Twenty-nine patients had pretreatment blood TCR-seq, around 24 had at least one posttreatment blood collection, and around 24 had tumor TCR-seq. Blood samples gave median yields of around 150,000 T cells and around 88,000 unique TCRs, along with a median clonality of 0.080. Patients had an ECOG performance status of 0 or 1 and had received between 0 and 3 prior chemotherapy regimens. Whole exome sequencing and RNA sequencing of pretreatment tumors were performed alongside TCR sequencing in the same patients. Somatic, immune and clinical correlates of response to PD-L1 blockade with atezolizumab in urothelial cancer were the focus of an exploratory multi-omic analysis. Durable clinical benefit meant progression-free survival longer than 6 months, and TCR features were also tested against progression-free and overall survival. Several patients reached durable clinical benefit, while some 20 patients did not. TCR sequencing covered pretreatment tumor samples and matched, serially collected peripheral blood taken before and after atezolizumab treatment. About 85% of the 29 patients were males with bladder-origin urothelial cancer, and about two thirds of the roughly 30 reported a prior smoking history. Blood samples were analyzed at 3 weeks after treatment start (second dose) and at 6 weeks after treatment start. The paper as a whole reports these results and caveats: Patients with durable benefit showed greater expansion of tumor-associated TCR clones in peripheral blood 3 weeks after starting treatment (n ≈ 21, p = 0.022). Improved progression-free and overall survival was associated with having pretreatment peripheral blood TCR clonality below the median. Because of the small sample size (n ≈ 29) and the many exploratory analyses performed, the results are intended to be regarded as hypothesis-generating.

The germline V gene (reference sequence) specifies LNHDA as CDR1 and SQIVND as CDR2. Taken from cysteine to phenylalanine, the CDR3 has 14 residues. CDR3 DNA only is kept here, 42 bases in frame from base 1. Trimming at the junction amounts to 1 base on V and 5 bases on J, and the germline ends lie 8 bases apart. Concerning this clone itself: Its binding antigen is unknown. Qualities for individual bases were not recorded, and no much larger clone is one base off.

A cohort of 25 to 30 patients with locally advanced or metastatic urothelial carcinoma, treated at Memorial Sloan Kettering on a trial protocol, was included. Peripheral blood mononuclear cells were collected pretreatment and during treatment, with between 1 and 8 total time points per patient. The Qiagen DNeasy Blood extraction kit was used to purify genomic DNA from total PBMCs and tumor samples. Collected pretreatment and during treatment, PBMCs were isolated and stored as previously described. Each PCR received spiked-in synthetic TCR analog templates so that absolute template abundance could be estimated from read counts. Using the immunoSEQ assay, TCRbeta CDR3 regions were amplified from genomic DNA with bias-controlled V and J gene primers. Sequencing of rearranged TCRbeta segments was performed at approximately 20X coverage. As for the authors' bioinformatics: Clustering was used to correct sequencing errors, and CDR3s were annotated against IMGT so that V, D and J genes could be assigned. Only productive TCRbeta rearrangements were used in downstream analyses, excluding out-of-frame or stop-codon sequences. Clonality was computed as one minus Shannon entropy normalized by the log of the number of unique productive sequences. Clones differing between time points or between blood and tumor were identified by Fisher's exact test with Benjamini-Hochberg correction at adjusted p below 0.01. As stored in TCRdb, this immuneACCESS dataset retains in-frame rearrangements with V and J assigned. A fraction of the clones does not appear; measured against another copy, unresolved V genes explain less than half of the discrepancy, and the remainder lacks a known reason. From that table come the V and J calls and clone size; the DNA was used to work out D and trimming. The sample yields around 33,000 clones; around 80% were counted once. Approximately 3.5% of the sample comes from the top ten.

Recombination connected TRBV19 to TRBJ2-2; D gene: possibly TRBD1, on 5 matching bases. The TCR comes from a man in his sixties or seventies with urothelial cancer. Sequencing used PBMCs, obtained around atezolizumab (anti-PD-L1) treatment. The encoded CDR3 is CASSIARGTGELFF. At the DNA level, the sequence is TGTGCCAGTAGTATAGCTAGGGGAACCGGGGAGCTGTTTTTT.